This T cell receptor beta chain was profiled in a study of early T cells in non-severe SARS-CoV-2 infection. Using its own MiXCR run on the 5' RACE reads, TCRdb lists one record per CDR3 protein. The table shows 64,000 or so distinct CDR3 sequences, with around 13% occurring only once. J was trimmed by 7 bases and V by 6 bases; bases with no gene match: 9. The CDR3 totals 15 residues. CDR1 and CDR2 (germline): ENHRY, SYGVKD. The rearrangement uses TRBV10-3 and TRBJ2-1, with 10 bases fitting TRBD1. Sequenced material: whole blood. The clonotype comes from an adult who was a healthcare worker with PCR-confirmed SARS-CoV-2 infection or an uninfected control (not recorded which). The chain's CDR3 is CAISHLGQGVNEQFF. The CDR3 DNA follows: TGTGCCATCAGCCACCTCGGACAGGGGGTAAATGAGCAGTTCTTC.